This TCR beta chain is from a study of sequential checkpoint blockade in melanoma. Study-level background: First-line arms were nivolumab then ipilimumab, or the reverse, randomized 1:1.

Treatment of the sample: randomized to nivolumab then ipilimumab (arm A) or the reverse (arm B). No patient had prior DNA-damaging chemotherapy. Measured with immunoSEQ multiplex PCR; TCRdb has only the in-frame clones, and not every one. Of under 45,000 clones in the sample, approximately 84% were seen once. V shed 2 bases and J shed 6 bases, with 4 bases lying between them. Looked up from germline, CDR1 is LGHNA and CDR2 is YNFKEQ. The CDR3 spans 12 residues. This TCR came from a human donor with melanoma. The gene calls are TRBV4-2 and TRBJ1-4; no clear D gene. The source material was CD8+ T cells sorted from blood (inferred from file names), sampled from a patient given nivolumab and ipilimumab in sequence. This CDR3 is CASSQPDEKLFF. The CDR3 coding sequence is TGTGCCAGCAGCCAACCTGATGAAAAACTGTTTTTT.